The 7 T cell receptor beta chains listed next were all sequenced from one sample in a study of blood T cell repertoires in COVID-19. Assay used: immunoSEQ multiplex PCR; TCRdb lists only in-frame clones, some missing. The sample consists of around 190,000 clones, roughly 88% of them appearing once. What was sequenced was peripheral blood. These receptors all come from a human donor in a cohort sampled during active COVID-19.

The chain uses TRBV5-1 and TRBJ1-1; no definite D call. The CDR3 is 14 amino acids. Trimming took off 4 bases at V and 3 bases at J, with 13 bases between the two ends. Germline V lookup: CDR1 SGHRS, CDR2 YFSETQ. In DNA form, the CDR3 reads TGCGCCAGCAGCGCGGGGTCGGGCTACACTGAAGCTTTCTTT. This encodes CASSAGSGYTEAFF.

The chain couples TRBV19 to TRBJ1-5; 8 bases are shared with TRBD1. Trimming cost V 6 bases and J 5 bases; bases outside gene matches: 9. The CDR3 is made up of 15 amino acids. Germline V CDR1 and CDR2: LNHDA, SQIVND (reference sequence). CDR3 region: CASRSGQAPYQPQHF. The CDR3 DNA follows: TGTGCCAGTAGATCGGGACAGGCCCCCTATCAGCCCCAGCATTTT. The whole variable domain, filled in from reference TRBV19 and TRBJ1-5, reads DGGITQSPKYLFRKEGQNVTLSCEQNLNHDAMYWYRQDPGQGLRLIYYSQIVNDFQKGDIAEGYSVSREKKESFPLTVTSAQKNPTAFYLCASRSGQAPYQPQHFGDGTRLSIL.

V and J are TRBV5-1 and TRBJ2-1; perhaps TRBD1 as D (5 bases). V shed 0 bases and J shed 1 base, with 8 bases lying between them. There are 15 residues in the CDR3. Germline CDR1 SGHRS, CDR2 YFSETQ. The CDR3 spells CASSLEPGSYNEQFF. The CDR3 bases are TGCGCCAGCAGCTTGGAGCCAGGGTCCTACAATGAGCAGTTCTTC.

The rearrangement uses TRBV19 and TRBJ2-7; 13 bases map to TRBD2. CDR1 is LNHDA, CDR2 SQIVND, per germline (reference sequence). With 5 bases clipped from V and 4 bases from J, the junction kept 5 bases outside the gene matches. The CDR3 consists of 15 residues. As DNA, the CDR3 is TGTGCCAGTAGTTCCGTGACTAGCGGGAGGTACGAGCAGTACTTC. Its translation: CASSSVTSGRYEQYF.

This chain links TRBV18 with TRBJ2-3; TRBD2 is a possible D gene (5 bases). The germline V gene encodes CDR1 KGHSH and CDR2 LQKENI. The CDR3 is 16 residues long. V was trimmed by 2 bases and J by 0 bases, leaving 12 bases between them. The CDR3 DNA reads TGTGCCAGCTCACCAGCCTTCGGGAAAAGCACAGATACGCAGTATTTT. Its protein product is CASSPAFGKSTDTQYF. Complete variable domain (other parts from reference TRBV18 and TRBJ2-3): NAGVMQNPRHLVRRRGQEARLRCSPMKGHSHVYWYRQLPEEGLKFMVYLQKENIIDESGMPKERFSAEFPKEGPSILRIQQVVRGDSAAYFCASSPAFGKSTDTQYFGPGTRLTVL.

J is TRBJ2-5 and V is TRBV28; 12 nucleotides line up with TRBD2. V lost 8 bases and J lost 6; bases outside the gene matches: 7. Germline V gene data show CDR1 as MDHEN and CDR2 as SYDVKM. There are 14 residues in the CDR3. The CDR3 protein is CASRLAGGPKTQYF. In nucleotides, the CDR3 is TGTGCCAGCCGGCTAGCGGGAGGGCCGAAGACCCAGTACTTC.

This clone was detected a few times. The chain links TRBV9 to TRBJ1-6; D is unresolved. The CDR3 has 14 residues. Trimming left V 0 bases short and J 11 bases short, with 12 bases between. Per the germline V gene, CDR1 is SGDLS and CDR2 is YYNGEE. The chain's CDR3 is CASSVGGRDTPLHF. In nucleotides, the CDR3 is TGTGCCAGCAGCGTAGGAGGGAGGGATACACCCCTCCACTTT.